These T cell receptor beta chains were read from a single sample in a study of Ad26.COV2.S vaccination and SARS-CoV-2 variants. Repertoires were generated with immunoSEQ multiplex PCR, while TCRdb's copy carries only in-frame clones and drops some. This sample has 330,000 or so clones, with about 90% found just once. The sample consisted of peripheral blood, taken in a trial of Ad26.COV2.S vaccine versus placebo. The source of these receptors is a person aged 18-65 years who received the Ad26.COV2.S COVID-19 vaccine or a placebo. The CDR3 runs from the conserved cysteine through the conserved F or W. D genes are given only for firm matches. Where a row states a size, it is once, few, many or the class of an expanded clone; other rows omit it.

CDR3 protein: CASSLPPDTQYF
CDR3 DNA: TGTGCCAGCAGTTTGCCCCCAGATACGCAGTATTTT
D gene: .
J gene: TRBJ2-3
V gene: TRBV12-3/TRBV12-4
clone size: .

CDR3 protein: CASSEDRGSEAFF
CDR3 DNA: TGTGCCAGCAGTGAAGACAGGGGTTCTGAAGCTTTCTTT
D gene: TRBD1
J gene: TRBJ1-1
V gene: TRBV6-4
clone size: .

CDR3 protein: CATRSRPGVTEAFF
CDR3 DNA: TGTGCCACCAGAAGTAGGCCAGGGGTCACTGAAGCTTTCTTT
D gene: .
J gene: TRBJ1-1
V gene: TRBV15
clone size: .

CDR3 protein: CASSFREETEAFF
CDR3 DNA: TGTGCCAGCAGTTTCAGGGAGGAAACTGAAGCTTTCTTT
D gene: .
J gene: TRBJ1-1
V gene: TRBV6-2/TRBV6-3
clone size: few

CDR3 protein: CASSSLVNEQFF
CDR3 DNA: TGTGCCAGCAGCTCCCTCGTGAATGAGCAGTTCTTC
D gene: .
J gene: TRBJ2-1
V gene: TRBV6-5
clone size: .

CDR3 protein: CASSPSGLPGGTEAFF
CDR3 DNA: TGTGCCAGCTCACCGTCGGGCCTCCCGGGTGGCACTGAAGCTTTCTTT
D gene: .
J gene: TRBJ1-1
V gene: TRBV18
clone size: .

CDR3 protein: CASSLWYEQYF
CDR3 DNA: TGTGCCAGCAGCTTGTGGTACGAGCAGTACTTC
D gene: .
J gene: TRBJ2-7
V gene: TRBV5-6
clone size: .

CDR3 protein: CASKAGREQYF
CDR3 DNA: TGTGCCAGCAAGGCGGGGCGGGAGCAGTACTTC
D gene: .
J gene: TRBJ2-7
V gene: TRBV11-2
clone size: .

CDR3 protein: CASSSGTYHYEQYF
CDR3 DNA: TGTGCCAGCAGTTCGGGGACGTATCACTACGAGCAGTACTTC
D gene: .
J gene: TRBJ2-7
V gene: TRBV27
clone size: .

CDR3 protein: CASSPSRGYNEQFF
CDR3 DNA: TGCGCCAGCAGCCCTAGCCGGGGTTATAATGAGCAGTTCTTC
D gene: .
J gene: TRBJ2-1
V gene: TRBV4-3
clone size: .

CDR3 protein: CATTGAGDTGELFF
CDR3 DNA: TGTGCCACCACGGGGGCGGGGGACACCGGGGAGCTGTTTTTT
D gene: .
J gene: TRBJ2-2
V gene: TRBV24-1
clone size: once

CDR3 protein: CASSRGREDTQYF
CDR3 DNA: TGTGCCAGCAGCCGGGGACGGGAGGATACGCAGTATTTT
D gene: .
J gene: TRBJ2-3
V gene: TRBV7-3
clone size: .

CDR3 protein: CASSYLASTGELFF
CDR3 DNA: TGTGCCAGCAGTTACTTGGCTAGCACCGGGGAGCTGTTTTTT
D gene: .
J gene: TRBJ2-2
V gene: TRBV6-6
clone size: .

CDR3 protein: CASSPTENSGNTIYF
CDR3 DNA: TGTGCCAGCAGTCCCACTGAGAACTCTGGAAACACCATATATTTT
D gene: .
J gene: TRBJ1-3
V gene: TRBV6-5
clone size: .

CDR3 protein: CASSPAGMVNTEAFF
CDR3 DNA: TGTGCCAGCTCACCAGCAGGAATGGTGAACACTGAAGCTTTCTTT
D gene: .
J gene: TRBJ1-1
V gene: TRBV18
clone size: once

CDR3 protein: CASSMDLPGANVLTF
CDR3 DNA: TGTGCCAGCAGCATGGACCTACCTGGGGCCAACGTCCTGACTTTC
D gene: .
J gene: TRBJ2-6
V gene: TRBV7-9
clone size: .

CDR3 protein: CASSPEELIPANTGELFF
CDR3 DNA: TGTGCCAGCTCACCCGAGGAGCTAATCCCCGCGAACACCGGGGAGCTGTTTTTT
D gene: .
J gene: TRBJ2-2
V gene: TRBV18
clone size: .

CDR3 protein: CARSLRGWCNSPLHF
CDR3 DNA: TGTGCCAGAAGCTTGAGGGGTTGGTGTAATTCACCCCTCCACTTT
D gene: .
J gene: TRBJ1-6
V gene: TRBV5-3
clone size: .

CDR3 protein: CASSLGREGEQYF
CDR3 DNA: TGTGCCAGCAGCTTAGGGCGGGAGGGCGAGCAGTACTTC
D gene: TRBD2
J gene: TRBJ2-7
V gene: TRBV7-2
clone size: .

CDR3 protein: CASSQDLGLATQYF
CDR3 DNA: TGTGCCAGCAGCCAAGATTTAGGGCTAGCCACGCAGTATTTT
D gene: .
J gene: TRBJ2-3
V gene: TRBV14
clone size: once

CDR3 protein: CASSSPEGYGYTF
CDR3 DNA: TGTGCCAGCAGCTCCCCAGAAGGGTATGGCTACACCTTC
D gene: .
J gene: TRBJ1-2
V gene: TRBV5-4
clone size: .

CDR3 protein: CATSDRYRDRGPNEQFF
CDR3 DNA: TGTGCCACCAGTGATCGTTACCGGGACAGGGGGCCAAATGAGCAGTTCTTC
D gene: TRBD1
J gene: TRBJ2-1
V gene: TRBV24-1
clone size: .

CDR3 protein: CATSREGSPLYGYTF
CDR3 DNA: TGTGCCACCAGCAGAGAGGGATCACCGCTGTATGGCTACACCTTC
D gene: .
J gene: TRBJ1-2
V gene: TRBV15
clone size: .

CDR3 protein: CASSQVGTGSTEAFF
CDR3 DNA: TGCGCCAGCAGCCAAGTTGGGACAGGGAGCACTGAAGCTTTCTTT
D gene: TRBD1
J gene: TRBJ1-1
V gene: TRBV4-1
clone size: .

CDR3 protein: CASSSRDSATNEKLFF
CDR3 DNA: TGTGCCAGCAGCTCCCGGGACAGTGCAACTAATGAAAAACTGTTTTTT
D gene: TRBD1
J gene: TRBJ1-4
V gene: TRBV5-8
clone size: .

CDR3 protein: CASSVEGYGSPLHF
CDR3 DNA: TGTGCCAGCAGCGTAGAAGGGTACGGGTCACCCCTCCACTTT
D gene: .
J gene: TRBJ1-6
V gene: TRBV9
clone size: .

CDR3 protein: CASSKRGTSGMAGELFF
CDR3 DNA: TGTGCCAGCAGCAAGAGAGGGACTAGCGGGATGGCCGGGGAGCTGTTTTTT
D gene: TRBD2
J gene: TRBJ2-2
V gene: TRBV7-2
clone size: .

CDR3 protein: CASVGQGLNTIYF
CDR3 DNA: TGTGCCAGCGTAGGACAGGGGTTGAACACCATATATTTT
D gene: TRBD1
J gene: TRBJ1-3
V gene: TRBV2
clone size: .

CDR3 protein: CASSQDLSLDRGPYEQYF
CDR3 DNA: TGCGCCAGCAGCCAAGATCTATCACTGGACAGGGGGCCTTACGAGCAGTACTTC
D gene: TRBD1
J gene: TRBJ2-7
V gene: TRBV4-3
clone size: many

CDR3 protein: CASSLGQGAGETQYF
CDR3 DNA: TGTGCCAGCAGCTTAGGGCAGGGGGCCGGAGAGACCCAGTACTTC
D gene: TRBD1
J gene: TRBJ2-5
V gene: TRBV7-2
clone size: .

CDR3 protein: CASSPDRDYGYTF
CDR3 DNA: TGTGCCAGCTCACCCGACAGGGACTATGGCTACACCTTC
D gene: TRBD1
J gene: TRBJ1-2
V gene: TRBV18
clone size: .

CDR3 protein: CASSFAGGGTYEQYF
CDR3 DNA: TGTGCCAGCAGTTTCGCCGGGGGAGGGACCTACGAGCAGTACTTC
D gene: TRBD2
J gene: TRBJ2-7
V gene: TRBV27
clone size: .

CDR3 protein: CASSSPPFYGYTF
CDR3 DNA: TGTGCCAGCAGCTCCCCCCCTTTCTATGGCTACACCTTC
D gene: .
J gene: TRBJ1-2
V gene: TRBV7-2
clone size: .

CDR3 protein: CAWRAGGNTDTQYF
CDR3 DNA: TGTGCCTGGAGGGCGGGAGGGAACACAGATACGCAGTATTTT
D gene: TRBD2
J gene: TRBJ2-3
V gene: TRBV30
clone size: few

CDR3 protein: CASSLGDREVGGYTF
CDR3 DNA: TGCGCCAGCAGCTTGGGTGACAGGGAGGTCGGTGGCTACACCTTC
D gene: TRBD1
J gene: TRBJ1-2
V gene: TRBV5-1
clone size: .

CDR3 protein: CASSQDKLPESSYNEQFF
CDR3 DNA: TGCGCCAGCAGCCAAGATAAACTTCCCGAGAGCTCCTACAATGAGCAGTTCTTC
D gene: .
J gene: TRBJ2-1
V gene: TRBV4-3
clone size: .

CDR3 protein: CASRRQGGNTEAFF
CDR3 DNA: TGTGCCAGCAGACGACAGGGGGGGAACACTGAAGCTTTCTTT
D gene: TRBD1
J gene: TRBJ1-1
V gene: TRBV2
clone size: .

CDR3 protein: CASSKWTPGGGYTF
CDR3 DNA: TGTGCCAGCAGCAAATGGACACCCGGCGGGGGCTACACCTTC
D gene: .
J gene: TRBJ1-2
V gene: TRBV21-1
clone size: once

CDR3 protein: CASSQEWRDSPLHF
CDR3 DNA: TGCGCCAGCAGCCAAGAGTGGAGAGATTCACCCCTCCACTTT
D gene: .
J gene: TRBJ1-6
V gene: TRBV4-3
clone size: .

CDR3 protein: CASSPSLNYGYTF
CDR3 DNA: TGTGCCAGCTCACCGTCCCTAAACTATGGCTACACCTTC
D gene: .
J gene: TRBJ1-2
V gene: TRBV18
clone size: .

CDR3 protein: CAISGRGNTEAFF
CDR3 DNA: TGTGCCATCAGTGGGCGGGGGAACACTGAAGCTTTCTTT
D gene: .
J gene: TRBJ1-1
V gene: TRBV10-3
clone size: .

CDR3 protein: CASNVRSTDTQYF
CDR3 DNA: TGTGCCAGCAACGTCAGAAGCACAGATACGCAGTATTTT
D gene: .
J gene: TRBJ2-3
V gene: TRBV6-5
clone size: .

CDR3 protein: CATSRSRLGATEAFF
CDR3 DNA: TGTGCCACCAGCAGATCCCGACTAGGGGCCACTGAAGCTTTCTTT
D gene: .
J gene: TRBJ1-1
V gene: TRBV15
clone size: once

CDR3 protein: CASSPDGLNSPLHF
CDR3 DNA: TGTGCCAGCAGCCCGGACGGGCTAAATTCACCCCTCCACTTT
D gene: .
J gene: TRBJ1-6
V gene: TRBV9
clone size: .

CDR3 protein: CASSLVGHTGELFF
CDR3 DNA: TGTGCCAGCAGCTTGGTAGGTCACACCGGGGAGCTGTTTTTT
D gene: .
J gene: TRBJ2-2
V gene: TRBV5-4
clone size: .

CDR3 protein: CASSPGDSAYGYTF
CDR3 DNA: TGTGCCAGCAGCCCGGGGGACAGCGCCTATGGCTACACCTTC
D gene: TRBD1
J gene: TRBJ1-2
V gene: TRBV11-2
clone size: .

CDR3 protein: CASSVEGVGQGYTEAFF
CDR3 DNA: TGTGCCAGCAGCGTAGAAGGTGTGGGACAGGGATACACTGAAGCTTTCTTT
D gene: TRBD1
J gene: TRBJ1-1
V gene: TRBV9
clone size: .

CDR3 protein: CASRGYGYLNTEAFF
CDR3 DNA: TGTGCCAGCAGAGGCTACGGCTATTTGAACACTGAAGCTTTCTTT
D gene: .
J gene: TRBJ1-1
V gene: TRBV6-5
clone size: .

CDR3 protein: CASRDTQLNTGELFF
CDR3 DNA: TGCGCCAGCAGAGACACGCAATTAAACACCGGGGAGCTGTTTTTT
D gene: .
J gene: TRBJ2-2
V gene: TRBV4-1
clone size: .